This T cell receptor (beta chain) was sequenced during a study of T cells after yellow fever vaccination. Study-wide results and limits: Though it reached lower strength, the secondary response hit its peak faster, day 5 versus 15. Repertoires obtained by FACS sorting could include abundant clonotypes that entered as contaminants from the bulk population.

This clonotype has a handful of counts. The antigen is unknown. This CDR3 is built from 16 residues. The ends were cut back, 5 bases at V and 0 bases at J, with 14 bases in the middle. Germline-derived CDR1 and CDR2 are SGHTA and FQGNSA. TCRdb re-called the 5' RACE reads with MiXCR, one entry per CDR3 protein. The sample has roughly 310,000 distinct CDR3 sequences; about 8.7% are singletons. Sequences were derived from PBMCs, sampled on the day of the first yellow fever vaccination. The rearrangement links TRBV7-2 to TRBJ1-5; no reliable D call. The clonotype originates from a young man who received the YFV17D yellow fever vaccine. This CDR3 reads CASSTRLGDSNQPQHF. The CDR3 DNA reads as TGTGCCAGCAGCACGAGGCTTGGGGATAGCAATCAGCCCCAGCATTTT.